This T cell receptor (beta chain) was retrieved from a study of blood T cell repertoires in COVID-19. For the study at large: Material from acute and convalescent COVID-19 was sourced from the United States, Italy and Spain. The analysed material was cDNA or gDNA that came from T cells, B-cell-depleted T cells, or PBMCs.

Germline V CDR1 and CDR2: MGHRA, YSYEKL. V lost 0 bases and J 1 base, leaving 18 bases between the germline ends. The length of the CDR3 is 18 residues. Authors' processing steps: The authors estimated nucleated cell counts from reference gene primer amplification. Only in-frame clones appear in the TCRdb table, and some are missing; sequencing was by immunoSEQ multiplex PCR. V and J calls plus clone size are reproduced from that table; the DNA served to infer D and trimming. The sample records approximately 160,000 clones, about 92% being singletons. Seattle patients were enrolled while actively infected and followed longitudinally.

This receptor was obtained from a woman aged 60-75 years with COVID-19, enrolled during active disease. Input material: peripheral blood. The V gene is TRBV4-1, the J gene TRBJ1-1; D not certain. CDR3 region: CASSQEEGTVLRNTEAFF. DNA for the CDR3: TGCGCCAGCAGCCAAGAGGAAGGAACAGTCCTCCGGAACACTGAAGCTTTCTTT.